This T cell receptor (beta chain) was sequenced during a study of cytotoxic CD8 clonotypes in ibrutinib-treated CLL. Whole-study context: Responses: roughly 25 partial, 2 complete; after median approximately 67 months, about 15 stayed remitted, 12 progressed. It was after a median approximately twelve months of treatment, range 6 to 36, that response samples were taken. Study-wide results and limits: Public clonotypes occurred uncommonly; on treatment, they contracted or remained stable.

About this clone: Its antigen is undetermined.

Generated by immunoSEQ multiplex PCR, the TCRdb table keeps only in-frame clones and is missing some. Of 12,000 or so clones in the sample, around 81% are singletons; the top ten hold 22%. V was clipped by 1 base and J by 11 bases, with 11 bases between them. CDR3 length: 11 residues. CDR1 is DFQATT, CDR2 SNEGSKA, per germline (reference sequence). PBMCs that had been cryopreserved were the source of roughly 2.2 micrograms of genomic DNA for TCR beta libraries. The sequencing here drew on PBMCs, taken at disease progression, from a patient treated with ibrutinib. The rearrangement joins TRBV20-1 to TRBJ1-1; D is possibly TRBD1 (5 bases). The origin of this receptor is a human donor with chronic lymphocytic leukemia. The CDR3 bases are TGCAGTGCTAGAGCGGGACCGGTGGCTTTCTTT. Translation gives CSARAGPVAFF.